Below are 8 T cell receptor beta chains sequenced from a single sample in a study of glioma-infiltrating T cells. The iRepertoire nested amplicon-rescue multiplex PCR amplified TCR alpha and beta CDR3s from RNA. TCRdb re-called the multiplex PCR reads through MiXCR, storing one row per CDR3 protein. The sample has 85,000 to 110,000 distinct CDR3 sequences, around 28% seen once. The sample was glioma tissue, nonneoplastic brain tissue, or PBMCs (not recorded which). The receptors here all came from a human donor with low-grade glioma or glioblastoma, undergoing nonglioma brain surgery, or in good health (not recorded which).

This clonotype showed up just a few times. This may be a read error, as it is one base from a much larger clone. This rearrangement joins TRBV15 to TRBJ2-3; 7 bases are shared with TRBD1. Per the germline V gene, CDR1 is LNHNV and CDR2 is YYDKDF (reference sequence). This CDR3 comprises 16 residues. The CDR3 protein is CATSGDKGGYTDTQYF. The DNA of the CDR3 is TGTGCCACCAGCGGAGATAAAGGGGGCTACACAGATACGCAGTATTTT.

With regard to this clonotype: A much larger clone lies one base from this, so it may be a read error. The chain joins TRBV28 to TRBJ1-5; D call uncertain. Germline V gene lookup returns CDR1 MDHEN and CDR2 SYDVKM. The CDR3 contains 14 residues. CDR3 coding DNA: TGTGCCAGCAGCCTTAGCCCTAGCAATCAGCCCCGGCATTTT. Amino acids: CASSLSPSNQPRHF.

This clonotype was detected ten times or more. V and J are TRBV7-2 and TRBJ1-1, with D maybe TRBD1 (6 bases). Trimming left V 1 base short and J 10 bases short, with 19 bases between. Germline V gene data show CDR1 as SGHTA and CDR2 as FQGNSA. The CDR3 extends over 15 amino acids. CDR3 coding DNA: TGTGCCAGCAGCTTAGGGGACGGTATTTCCAGGGGAGCTTTCTTT. This translates into CASSLGDGISRGAFF.

This clonotype was picked up many times. This rearrangement joins TRBV29-1 to TRBJ1-1; tentatively, D is TRBD1 (6 bases). CDR1 and CDR2 from the germline V gene are SQVTM and ANQGSEA. CDR3 length equals 13 residues. The ends were cut back, 6 bases at V and 6 bases at J, with 17 bases in the middle. The chain's CDR3 is CSVRVGEGAEAFF. The CDR3 bases are TGCAGCGTGAGGGTGGGGGAGGGGGCTGAAGCTTTCTTT.

This clonotype has a handful of counts. This sequence joins TRBV29-1 and TRBJ2-5; D is unclear. The CDR3 runs 11 residues. Between the trimmed V and J ends, which lost 2 bases and 5 bases, there was a span of 6 bases. The V gene's germline CDR1 is SQVTM and CDR2 ANQGSEA. CDR3 protein: CSVELLETQYF. CDR3 coding DNA: TGCAGCGTTGAACTTCTTGAGACCCAGTACTTC.

This clonotype appeared many times. This chain connects TRBV20-1 to TRBJ2-5; D gene ambiguous. V was pared by 4 bases and J by 4 bases, with 7 bases between. CDR1 and CDR2 (germline): DFQATT, SNEGSKA (reference sequence). The CDR3 sequence is 11 residues long. The DNA of the CDR3 is TGCAGTGCTAACAGTGCAGAGACCCAGTACTTC. Amino acids: CSANSAETQYF.

In its sample, this clonotype was seen many times. V gene TRBV2 combines with J gene TRBJ2-1; 9 bases line up with TRBD2. Germline lookup yields CDR1 SNHLY and CDR2 FYNNEI. This CDR3 contains 14 residues. The junction had 8 bases not matched to a gene; V was cut back by 10 bases and J by 4 bases. Written as DNA, the CDR3 is TGTGCCACCAATAAGCGGGGGGCTTACAATGAGCAGTTCTTC. This sequence encodes CATNKRGAYNEQFF.

This clonotype came up many times. The CDR3 DNA reads TGTGCCAGCAGCTTTGGATTCGAGGGTGAAAAACTGTTTTTT. Amino acid sequence: CASSFGFEGEKLFF. V gene TRBV7-2 combines with J gene TRBJ1-4; D remains ambiguous. This CDR3 comprises 14 residues. With 3 bases removed from V and 7 bases from J, the gap between germline ends came to 12 bases. Germline lookup yields CDR1 SGHTA and CDR2 FQGNSA.